This is a list of T cell receptor beta chains from one sample in a study of beta chain features in type 1 diabetes. The data were produced by immunoSEQ multiplex PCR, yet TCRdb's version contains in-frame clones alone and is incomplete. The top ten clones hold under 0.55% of a sample with about 180,000 clones, almost 8% of them seen once. The source material was central memory CD4+ T cells from blood. These receptors were obtained from a young man with type 1 diabetes. Each CDR3 is given with its conserved first and last residue. Fields, in order: J gene, clone size, CDR3 length, D gene, V gene, CDR3 DNA, CDR3 protein. The D gene is left open where the match is weak. Some rows have no size entry. The others give once, few or many, or a class for an expanded clone.

TRBJ1-2 | NA | 14 | TRBD1 | TRBV6-6 | TGTGCCAGCAGTTACTCTACAGGGGAAATAGTAGTCACCTTC | CASSYSTGEIVVTF
TRBJ2-5 | few | 15 | TRBD2 | TRBV2 | TGTGCCAGCAGTGGGACTAGCGGGTACCAAGAGACCCAGTACTTC | CASSGTSGYQETQYF
TRBJ2-3 | many | 15 | TRBD2 | TRBV6-5 | TGTGCCAGCGCCGCAGCTGGCGGGGGATCAGATACGCAGTATTTT | CASAAAGGGSDTQYF
TRBJ1-5 | few | 13 | NA | TRBV30 | TGTGCCTGGAGTGTAATGAGGGATCAGCCCCAGCATTTT | CAWSVMRDQPQHF
TRBJ2-7 | NA | 13 | NA | TRBV9 | TGTGCCAGCAGCCGCACTGAGGGCTACGAGCAGTACTTC | CASSRTEGYEQYF
TRBJ2-7 | few | 11 | NA | TRBV20-1 | TGCAGTGTCCTGGGCGCCTACGAGCAGTACTTC | CSVLGAYEQYF
TRBJ2-5 | NA | 12 | NA | TRBV6-5 | TGTGCCAGTGCGGAGACCCAAGAGACCCAGTACTTC | CASAETQETQYF
TRBJ2-4 | NA | 13 | NA | TRBV7-2 | TGTGCCAGCAGCGATTCCCGGGAACACATTCAGTACTTC | CASSDSREHIQYF
TRBJ2-5 | many | 13 | TRBD2 | TRBV9 | TGTGCCAGCAGCGTACGGGGGGAAGAGACCCAGTACTTC | CASSVRGEETQYF
TRBJ1-2 | many | 14 | TRBD1 | TRBV5-4 | TGTGCCAGCAGCTCCAAGACAGGGCCCTATGGCTACACCTTC | CASSSKTGPYGYTF
TRBJ2-2 | few | 15 | NA | TRBV27 | TGTGCCAGCAGGGCCTGGGGCCGAGACACCGGGGAGCTGTTTTTT | CASRAWGRDTGELFF
TRBJ1-4 | few | 17 | NA | TRBV4-3 | TGCGCCAGCAGCCAAGATCCCAGGAAAGCAACTAATGAAAAACTGTTTTTT | CASSQDPRKATNEKLFF
TRBJ2-5 | NA | 15 | NA | TRBV7-2 | TGTGCCAGCAGCTTAGATCCCGCGGTTCAAGAGACCCAGTACTTC | CASSLDPAVQETQYF
TRBJ2-1 | few | 15 | NA | TRBV15 | TGTGCCACCAGCAGAGAGGCAGGGGTCGTCAATGAGCAGTTCTTC | CATSREAGVVNEQFF
TRBJ2-5 | NA | 11 | NA | TRBV2 | TGTGCCAGCAAGGTGGAGGCGACCCAGTACTTC | CASKVEATQYF
TRBJ2-1 | many | 14 | TRBD2 | TRBV7-8 | TGTGCCAGCCTCTTAGCGGGAGGTTTTAATGAGCAGTTCTTC | CASLLAGGFNEQFF
TRBJ2-5 | few | 13 | NA | TRBV28 | TGTGCCAGCAGTTTACCTGGGAGGGAGACCCAGTACTTC | CASSLPGRETQYF
TRBJ2-5 | few | 12 | TRBD1 | TRBV15 | TGTGTCCAGGGGGCTAAAGAAGAGACCCAGTACTTC | CVQGAKEETQYF
TRBJ2-6 | many | 18 | TRBD2 | TRBV15 | TGTGCCACCAGCAGAGCCGCGGGAGGGCCCGCTGGGGCCAACGTCCTGACTTTC | CATSRAAGGPAGANVLTF
TRBJ1-1 | few | 13 | TRBD1 | TRBV10-2 | TGCGCCAGCCGGGGACAGAGGGCCACTGAAGCTTTCTTT | CASRGQRATEAFF
TRBJ1-2 | many | 11 | NA | TRBV20-1 | TGCAGTGCCTCGATACAGTACGGCTACACCTTC | CSASIQYGYTF
TRBJ1-1 | NA | 13 | TRBD1 | TRBV7-9 | TGTGCCAGCAGCTCCGGGACAGGAGGCGGCTCTTTCTTT | CASSSGTGGGSFF
TRBJ2-1 | few | 18 | TRBD2 | TRBV7-2 | TGTGCCAGCAGCTTATGGTCCGGGCTAGCGGGAGCCAACAATGAGCAGTTCTTC | CASSLWSGLAGANNEQFF
TRBJ2-3 | NA | 14 | NA | TRBV5-1 | TGCGCCAGCAGCTTGGGCGGCCGCACAGATACGCAGTATTTT | CASSLGGRTDTQYF
TRBJ2-7 | NA | 15 | NA | TRBV18 | TGTGCCAGCTCACCGGGCCGGGAGAGGGGTGGCGAGCAGTACTTC | CASSPGRERGGEQYF
TRBJ2-5 | few | 15 | NA | TRBV30 | TGTGCCTGGAGTGTCGGGTCGAGCCGTCAAGAGACCCAGTACTTC | CAWSVGSSRQETQYF
TRBJ2-2 | NA | 15 | NA | TRBV5-1 | TGCGCCAGCAGCCGGCTTAGTGGGAGTGCCGGGGAGCTGTTTTTT | CASSRLSGSAGELFF
TRBJ1-2 | few | 11 | NA | TRBV29-1 | TGCAGCGTTGCGACGGGGTATGGCTACACCTTC | CSVATGYGYTF
TRBJ2-7 | NA | 12 | TRBD1 | TRBV7-9 | TGTGCCAGCAGCTTAGGACAGGGACCGCAGTACTTC | CASSLGQGPQYF
TRBJ2-7 | NA | 15 | NA | TRBV4-3 | TGCGCCAGCAGCCAAGGGGCGGGACTCACCTACGAGCAGTACTTC | CASSQGAGLTYEQYF
TRBJ2-1 | NA | 14 | TRBD2 | TRBV11-2 | TGTGCCAGCAGCGCTAGCGGGAGGGCACCCGAGCAGTTCTTC | CASSASGRAPEQFF
TRBJ2-3 | NA | 14 | TRBD1 | TRBV7-2 | TGTGCCAGCAGCTTTGACAGGGCCACAGATACGCAGTATTTT | CASSFDRATDTQYF
TRBJ2-3 | NA | 14 | NA | TRBV7-2 | TGTGCCAGCAATAGGGGGACCCGCACAGATACGCAGTATTTT | CASNRGTRTDTQYF
TRBJ2-2 | few | 14 | NA | TRBV5-1 | TGCGCCAGCAGCGCACTAGCGAACACCGGGGAGCTGTTTTTT | CASSALANTGELFF
TRBJ2-7 | NA | 16 | TRBD1 | TRBV7-2 | TGTGCCAGCAGCTTCCCTCTACAGGGGGTCAATAACGAGCAGTACTTC | CASSFPLQGVNNEQYF
TRBJ2-3 | NA | 16 | TRBD2 | TRBV11-2 | TGTGCCAGCAGCTTCGGGGCTAGCGGGAGCACAGATACGCAGTATTTT | CASSFGASGSTDTQYF
TRBJ2-5 | few | 16 | TRBD2 | TRBV5-1 | TGCGCCAGCAGCGGGGGACTAGCGGGGGGGCAAGAGACCCAGTACTTC | CASSGGLAGGQETQYF
TRBJ1-2 | NA | 12 | TRBD1 | TRBV28 | TGTGCCAGCAGTGACAGGGGCTATGGCTACACCTTC | CASSDRGYGYTF
TRBJ2-1 | few | 15 | NA | TRBV6-1 | TGTGCCAGCAGAACGACTAGTCAATTCTACAATGAGCAGTTCTTC | CASRTTSQFYNEQFF
TRBJ2-2 | few | 18 | NA | TRBV27 | TGTGCCAGCAGTTTGCCCAGCGCGACTTCCCGAAACACCGGGGAGCTGTTTTTT | CASSLPSATSRNTGELFF
TRBJ1-2 | NA | 16 | TRBD1 | TRBV28 | TGTGCCAGCAGTTCACCTCGGACAGGGCGTAGGTATGGCTACACCTTC | CASSSPRTGRRYGYTF
TRBJ1-2 | NA | 13 | NA | TRBV7-9 | TGTGCCAGCAGCTTACGGATTGAGGGTGGCTACACCTTC | CASSLRIEGGYTF